This TCR beta chain was found in a study of molecular identifiers for immune sequencing clone quantification. Points from the study as a whole: Under 1% of molecules in naive cells, but over 97% of effector molecules, belonged to clones above 20 RNA copies.

Worth noting for this clonotype: As yet, its antigen is unknown. At one boundary the junction diverges from the germline segment, which might be a read error.

This CDR3 region has 13 residues. Germline CDR1 reads DFQATT; CDR2 reads SNEGSKA (reference sequence). CD8+CD4-CCR7+CD45RA+ sorting gave the naive CD8 T cells. Via MiXCR, TCRdb re-called the PCR reads, giving one row per CDR3 protein. Of approximately 590,000 distinct CDR3 sequences in the sample, roughly 27% were seen once. The receptor was derived from a human donor in good health. Some libraries in this study had Jurkat cell RNA spiked in. Sequencing was performed on naive CD8+ T cells from blood, with Jurkat cell RNA spiked in. As for subset: FACS-sorted CD8+CD4-CCR7+CD45RA+ naive T cells. This sequence joins TRBV20-1 and TRBJ2-4; 7 bases match TRBD1. The DNA for the CDR3 is TGCAGTGCTAGATCCCAGGGGGAGAACATTCGGTACTTC. This gives the protein CSARSQGENIRYF.